This T cell receptor beta chain is from a study of shared clonotypes between healthy human individuals. CDR1 is ENHRY and CDR2 is SYGVKD in the germline V gene. V shed 2 bases, J shed 0 bases, and the junction held 1 base outside the gene matches. The CDR3 extends over 14 amino acids. General study results and limits: It was the few donors that limited the genetic and exposure-history diversity represented.

Some 30,000 T cell genomes, or approximately 0.2 ug DNA, went into the sorted-subset replicate PCRs. The data were produced by immunoSEQ multiplex PCR, yet TCRdb's version contains in-frame clones alone and is incomplete. Here the sample spans over 2 million clones, 92% being singletons. As to this clone: Its antigen is still unknown.

The receptor was derived from a man aged 18 to 35 in good health. Some clones in this sample may be carry-over from other donors' samples. This rearrangement joins TRBV10-3 to TRBJ2-7, with 7 bases that match TRBD1. Sequencing was performed on naive CD4+ T cells from PBMCs. Subset indicated: CD45RA+ positively selected. The CDR3 DNA sequence: TGTGCCATCAGTGAGCAGGGGGTCTCCTACGAGCAGTACTTC. Translation: CAISEQGVSYEQYF.